These T cell receptor beta chains were read from a single sample in a study of CD8 T cells in ankylosing spondylitis. Each CDR3 protein gets one entry after TCRdb re-called the 5' RACE reads with MiXCR. The repertoire consists of hundreds of thousands of distinct CDR3 sequences, with around 21% occurring once and the leading ten covering roughly 3.6%. Sequencing was carried out using blood, either unsorted or a sorted T cell fraction (not recorded which). The receptors originated from a female donor with ankylosing spondylitis or in good health (not recorded which). The conserved cysteine and the conserved F or W are not part of the CDR3 here.

v_gene | len | CDR3aa
TRBV4-3 | 13 | ASSQEVVSGNEQF
TRBV6-5 | 13 | ASSYDGGAPYEQY
TRBV20-1 | 10 | SARSSAREQF
TRBV29-1 | 10 | SVDGGGNEQY
TRBV4-3 | 12 | ASSLLANTGELF
TRBV7-2 | 12 | ASSRPRETYEQY
TRBV6-1 | 13 | ASADGNLGTDTQY
TRBV29-1 | 9 | SVGWDSENA
TRBV12-3/TRBV12-4 | 13 | ASRRTSGDVYEQY
TRBV20-1 | 12 | SARDPSGADTQY
TRBV20-1 | 14 | SARGWTSGSADTQY
TRBV7-2 | 13 | ASSRSGSIINEQF
TRBV24-1 | 12 | ATSVGGVGQPQH
TRBV11-2 | 12 | ASSSGTGFYEQY
TRBV20-1 | 11 | SASGSSYNEQF
TRBV6-6 | 11 | ASRRQGAETQY
TRBV9 | 13 | ASSTWTSGINEQF
TRBV7-2 | 14 | ASSPAGTGGLSGYT
TRBV5-5 | 12 | ASSLRTGVGELF
TRBV10-1 | 14 | ASTGAGGPLVNEQF
TRBV2 | 13 | ASSEVRASNSPLH
TRBV10-2 | 13 | ASTRGSPHTGELF
TRBV12-3/TRBV12-4 | 13 | ASRLTRGVKETQY
TRBV30 | 12 | AWSPLRTTDTQY
TRBV7-2 | 11 | ASIPDRADGYT
TRBV6-5 | 12 | ASSYSQALDEQY
TRBV6-1 | 15 | ASKGQGSDLSNQPQH
TRBV5-5 | 13 | ASSLERPSKDTQY